This T cell receptor beta chain is from a study of blood T cell repertoires in COVID-19. About the study: Sites across the United States, Italy and Spain contributed samples from acute and convalescent COVID-19. In each case, the material was cDNA or gDNA derived from T cells, B-cell-depleted T cells, or PBMCs.

V was cut by 0 bases and J by 6 bases, with 6 bases left in between. CDR3 size: 12 residues. Germline V gives CDR1 SGHDT, CDR2 YYEEEE. Per the original methods: Estimation of nucleated cell counts was performed using reference gene primer amplification. Measured with immunoSEQ multiplex PCR; TCRdb has only the in-frame clones, and not every one. The D gene and trimming were derived from the DNA, and the V and J assignments and clone size from that table. This repertoire shows 5,000 to 6,000 clones, 90% found once; its top ten account for 4.5% to 7%. This sequence was found in a man in his sixties with acute or convalescent COVID-19. The sample taken for sequencing was peripheral blood. This chain uses TRBV5-6 with TRBJ1-1, with no clear D. CDR3 sequence: CASSLGAAEAFF. The CDR3, as DNA: TGTGCCAGCAGCTTGGGTGCAGCTGAAGCTTTCTTT. Together with reference TRBV5-6 and TRBJ1-1, the CDR3 gives the full variable domain: DAGVTQSPTHLIKTRGQQVTLRCSPKSGHDTVSWYQQALGQGPQFIFQYYEEEERQRGNFPDRFSGHQFPNYSSELNVNALLLGDSALYLCASSLGAAEAFFGQGTRLTVV.